The 5 T cell receptor beta chains below all came from one sample that was sequenced in a study of cytomegalovirus exposure and HLA in healthy donors. Here immunoSEQ multiplex PCR was the method, and the copy in TCRdb shows in-frame clones only, minus some. The sample yields hundreds of thousands of clones, 88% seen once. Source material: PBMCs. Receptors originate from a woman aged 18-35 years in good health and CMV-seronegative.

This clone was counted a few times. The rearrangement links TRBV30 to TRBJ2-7; 8 positions match TRBD1. In germline, CDR1 is GTSNPN, CDR2 SVGIG (reference sequence). The trim removed 4 bases at V and 1 base at J, leaving 3 bases unmatched. This CDR3 comprises 13 residues. The CDR3 DNA reads as TGTGCCTGGAAAGGACAGGGATCCTACGAGCAGTACTTC. Translating gives CAWKGQGSYEQYF.

The rearrangement links TRBV4-3 to TRBJ1-5, with D possibly being TRBD1 (6 bases). The CDR3 has 14 amino acids. Looked up from germline, CDR1 is LGHNA and CDR2 is YSLEER. Trimming took off 2 bases at V and 7 bases at J, with 12 bases between the two ends. The CDR3 bases are TGCGCCAGCAGCCAATACTACAGGGACCAGCCCCAGCATTTT. It encodes CASSQYYRDQPQHF.

J is TRBJ2-3 and V is TRBV5-6; TRBD1 aligns across 8 bases. V gave up 1 base and J gave up 1 base; unmatched junction bases: 5. Germline CDR1 and CDR2: SGHDT and YYEEEE. The CDR3 is 16 residues long. This chain's CDR3 is CASSLNQGAGTDTQYF. The CDR3 nucleotides are TGTGCCAGCAGCTTGAACCAGGGGGCGGGCACAGATACGCAGTATTTT.

The chain links TRBV18 to TRBJ1-2, with D tentatively TRBD1 (6 bases). Trimming cost V 3 bases and J 7 bases, with 15 bases left between them. Germline values: CDR1 KGHSH, CDR2 LQKENI. This CDR3 is built from 14 residues. CDR3 sequence (DNA): TGTGCCAGCTCACCGGACAGCTCTATTTCTGGCTACACCTTC. The encoded protein is CASSPDSSISGYTF. The entire variable domain, with the rest obtained from reference TRBV18 and TRBJ1-2, is as follows: NAGVMQNPRHLVRRRGQEARLRCSPMKGHSHVYWYRQLPEEGLKFMVYLQKENIIDESGMPKERFSAEFPKEGPSILRIQQVVRGDSAAYFCASSPDSSISGYTFGSGTRLTVV.

The chain has TRBV10-3 and TRBJ1-3; no clear D. The CDR3 extends over 13 amino acids. Germline V lookup: CDR1 ENHRY, CDR2 SYGVKD. V was trimmed by 4 bases and J by 0 bases, leaving 4 bases between them. The CDR3 protein is CAISASSGNTIYF. The CDR3 nucleotides read TGTGCCATCAGTGCCAGCTCTGGAAACACCATATATTTT.